Listed below are T cell receptor beta chains from one sample, sequenced in a study of T-cell memory formation after mild COVID-19. TCRdb re-derived calls from the 5' RACE reads in MiXCR, one entry per CDR3 protein. The sample lists approximately 400,000 distinct CDR3 sequences, 20% to 25% occurring once. Sequenced: PBMCs or a T cell subset sorted from them (not recorded which). These receptors all stem from an adult woman who had mild COVID-19 (a few samples of this study predate the infection). Cell type and time point are not known. Each CDR3 is given with its conserved first and last residue. Fields, in order: J gene, D gene, V gene, CDR3 protein. D genes are given only for firm matches.

TRBJ1-2 TRBD1 TRBV20-1 CSAQDRAKDYGYTF
TRBJ2-3 . TRBV12-3/TRBV12-4 CASSLDYKGYF
TRBJ2-2 TRBD2 TRBV3-1 CASSQVPGTSGVNTGELFF
TRBJ2-5 . TRBV12-3/TRBV12-4 CASRPSQETQYF
TRBJ2-7 TRBD1 TRBV5-5 CASRSYPPGQGAHIEQYF
TRBJ2-1 TRBD1 TRBV4-1 CASSQTGRPVGNEQFF
TRBJ2-3 . TRBV3-1 CASSLHANTQYF
TRBJ2-2 TRBD1 TRBV28 CASSSPDRGASTGELFF
TRBJ2-1 TRBD2 TRBV18 CASSPTTSIRNEQFF
TRBJ1-3 TRBD1 TRBV6-6 CASSARQGGVSILYGNTIYF
TRBJ1-1 . TRBV12-3/TRBV12-4 CASTNRSMNTEAFF
TRBJ2-1 . TRBV3-1 CASSQGGKGHEQFF
TRBJ1-1 . TRBV4-2 CASSQEPGILEAFF
TRBJ1-4 . TRBV27 CASRLTLLSEKLFF
TRBJ1-1 . TRBV6-2/TRBV6-3 CASSQSEGNTEAFF
TRBJ2-3 TRBD1 TRBV24-1 CATSAQGQESTDTQYF
TRBJ2-5 . TRBV20-1 CSATVGSSRETQYF
TRBJ1-2 . TRBV18 CASSPPDKSNYGYTF
TRBJ2-3 . TRBV4-1 CASSQEEAGSTDTQYF
TRBJ2-7 TRBD1 TRBV7-9 CASSPQDRLTYEQYF
TRBJ2-1 . TRBV11-2 CASSSAWEQFF
TRBJ1-2 . TRBV11-3 CASSLGRVGSYGYTF
TRBJ2-7 TRBD1 TRBV20-1 CSAREGTGVAGEQYF
TRBJ2-7 . TRBV3-1 CASSQVLQGPYEQYF
TRBJ1-6 . TRBV4-3 CASSQGTGNSPLHF
TRBJ1-4 . TRBV20-1 CSAMVWQGNEKLFF
TRBJ1-1 TRBD1 TRBV2 CASSLPGTGGGGTEAFF
TRBJ1-3 . TRBV18 CASSLRRESVTGNTIYF
TRBJ2-3 TRBD2 TRBV7-9 CASSFLAGITDTQYF
TRBJ1-1 . TRBV6-5 CASSYGQKNTEAFF
TRBJ1-1 . TRBV7-6 CASSLGRGAVTEAFF
TRBJ2-7 . TRBV6-2/TRBV6-3 CASSIPRGGSSYEQYF
TRBJ2-7 TRBD2 TRBV4-1 CASSQESRGGGSYEQYF
TRBJ2-5 TRBD2 TRBV20-1 CSARVGGSTETQYF
TRBJ1-2 . TRBV29-1 CSVADGAFGNTF
TRBJ1-3 . TRBV24-1 CATSDNPGLSGNTIYF
TRBJ2-3 . TRBV5-1 CASSLIPATDTQYF
TRBJ2-1 TRBD2 TRBV15 CATSRFGLAGLNEQFF
TRBJ2-1 TRBD2 TRBV24-1 CATSDFSGREQFF
TRBJ2-1 TRBD1 TRBV12-3/TRBV12-4 CASSSTGTGAGAYNEQFF
TRBJ2-7 TRBD2 TRBV27 CASSPMVAGVPYEQYF
TRBJ2-7 . TRBV18 CASSGAWAYEQYF